Presented here are 26 T cell receptor beta chains from one specimen sequenced in a study of T-cell memory formation after mild COVID-19. TCRdb re-called the 5' RACE reads with MiXCR, one entry per CDR3 protein. The sample carries fewer than 250,000 distinct CDR3 sequences, under 30% recorded once. The material sequenced was PBMCs or a T cell subset sorted from them (not recorded which). Receptor source: an adult woman who had mild COVID-19 (a few samples of this study predate the infection). Cell type and time point are not known.

The chain has TRBV24-1 and TRBJ1-4; no firm D call. The V end was cut by 6 bases, the J end by 6 bases, with 19 bases between. This CDR3 is 16 amino acids long. Germline-derived CDR1 and CDR2 are KGHDR and SFDVKD. The CDR3 bases are TGTGCCACCAGTTCCCATAGCCGGGCCCTGGATGAAAAACTGTTTTTT. It codes for CATSSHSRALDEKLFF.

The rearrangement joins TRBV12-3 or TRBV12-4 to TRBJ2-1, with D perhaps being TRBD1 or TRBD2 (6 bases each). The V end lost 6 bases, the J end lost 9 bases, and 9 bases lay between the germline ends. CDR3 length equals 11 residues. The CDR3 region is CASRGGFEQFF. DNA for the CDR3: TGTGCCAGCAGGGGGGGCTTTGAGCAGTTCTTC.

The V gene is TRBV29-1, the J gene TRBJ1-1, with D unclear. Germline V lookup: CDR1 SQVTM, CDR2 ANQGSEA. CDR3 length: 10 residues. Trimming left V 4 bases short and J 6 bases short, with 6 bases between. The CDR3 nucleotides read TGCAGCGTTGTGGGGTCTGAAGCTTTCTTT. This codes for CSVVGSEAFF.

This chain joins TRBV20-1 and TRBJ2-7; 12 nucleotides agree with TRBD2. This CDR3 has 13 residues. CDR1 and CDR2 (germline): DFQATT, SNEGSKA (reference sequence). V lost 5 bases to trimming and J lost 6 bases; unmatched junction nucleotides: 5. CDR3 DNA: TGCAGTGCTCGACTAGCGGGAGTTCCCGAGCAGTACTTC. Translating it yields CSARLAGVPEQYF.

The CDR3: CASKRDTNYGYTF. CDR3 DNA sequence: TGTGCCAGCAAACGGGACACCAACTATGGCTACACCTTC. The V and J genes are TRBV6-5 and TRBJ1-2; possible D gene TRBD1, 6 bases. CDR1 MNHEY and CDR2 SVGAGI come from the germline V gene. V was pared by 7 bases and J by 2 bases, with 11 bases between. The CDR3 extends over 13 amino acids.

The CDR3 sequence is CASSLGPGSYEQYF. In nucleotides, the CDR3 is TGTGCCAGCAGCCTTGGACCGGGCTCCTACGAGCAGTACTTC. This sequence joins TRBV6-5 and TRBJ2-7; D is ambiguous. The ends were cut back, 6 bases at V and 0 bases at J, with 12 bases in the middle. Germline CDR1 MNHEY, CDR2 SVGAGI. The CDR3 sequence is 14 residues long.

The J gene is TRBJ2-3, the V gene TRBV27; tentative D call: TRBD2 (5 bases). V was trimmed by 2 bases and J by 2 bases, leaving 11 bases between them. The V gene's germline CDR1 is MNHEY and CDR2 SMNVEV (reference sequence). The CDR3 length is 15 residues. CDR3 sequence: CASSLRTPDTDTQYF. The CDR3 bases are TGTGCCAGCAGTTTAAGGACTCCTGACACAGATACGCAGTATTTT.

V gene TRBV12-3 or TRBV12-4 combines with J gene TRBJ2-5, with D possibly matching TRBD1 (6 bases). Trimming took 4 bases from V and 6 from J, leaving 12 bases between them. This CDR3 is built from 13 residues. CDR3 bases: TGTGCCAGCAGTTCGCAGGGGCTCCAGACCCAGTACTTC. Translated, it gives CASSSQGLQTQYF.

V is TRBV21-1 and J is TRBJ1-1. TRBV21-1 is marked as a pseudogene. This CDR3 spans 11 amino acids. CDR3 DNA sequence: TGTGCCAGCAGCAGGGAAACTGAAGCTTTCTTT. Its translation is CASSRETEAFF.

In the case of this clonotype: The CDR3 does not close with the conserved phenylalanine or tryptophan, likely indicating a read error. No DNA is shown, since the ends of the CDR3 on it are uncertain; the CDR3 is the one TCRdb lists. This rearrangement joins TRBV7-2 to TRBJ2-1; the listed D gene, TRBD2, was not tested against the DNA. The CDR3 totals 11 residues, both ends included. The germline CDR1 and CDR2 sequences are SGHTA and FQGNSA. CDR3 amino acids: CASNRRTGVGV.

This chain uses TRBV12-3 or TRBV12-4 with TRBJ2-2; 7 bases are a match to TRBD1. This CDR3 spans 14 amino acids. V dropped 5 bases and J dropped 4; count of bases not matched to a gene: 4. CDR3 nucleotide sequence: TGTGCCAGCAGTAGGGGGCGCGGCACCGGGGAGCTGTTTTTT. It yields the protein CASSRGRGTGELFF.

The table lists this clonotype with a few counts. CDR3 sequence reads: CASSFRAGRETQYF. The CDR3 nucleotides are TGTGCCAGCAGTTTTCGGGCAGGGAGAGAGACCCAGTACTTC. The V call is TRBV12-3 or TRBV12-4, the J call TRBJ2-5, with D possibly being TRBD1 or TRBD2 (5 bases each). V shed 3 bases and J shed 4 bases, with 12 bases lying between them. CDR3 size: 14 residues.

This chain joins TRBV5-6 and TRBJ2-5; D possibly uses TRBD1 or TRBD2 (5 bases each). This CDR3 spans 17 amino acids. Germline V gene lookup returns CDR1 SGHDT and CDR2 YYEEEE. V lost 0 bases and J lost 2, with 17 bases in between. The CDR3 here is CASSLVATLGTQETQYF. In DNA, the CDR3 is TGTGCCAGCAGCTTGGTCGCCACCTTGGGGACGCAAGAGACCCAGTACTTC.

The chain joins TRBV9 to TRBJ2-7; D uncertain. Per germline, CDR1 SGDLS and CDR2 YYNGEE. The CDR3 has 12 residues. The ends were cut back, 4 bases at V and 7 bases at J, with 12 bases in the middle. DNA for the CDR3: TGTGCCAGCAGCACCGCGGTGGGGGAGCAGTACTTC. As protein: CASSTAVGEQYF. Full variable domain (outside the CDR3, taken from reference TRBV9 and TRBJ2-7): DSGVTQTPKHLITATGQRVTLRCSPRSGDLSVYWYQQSLDQGLQFLIQYYNGEERAKGNILERFSAQQFPDLHSELNLSSLELGDSALYFCASSTAVGEQYFGPGTRLTVT.

This clonotype was seen only a few times. The J gene is TRBJ1-2, the V gene TRBV29-1; maybe TRBD1 (5 bases). Germline values: CDR1 SQVTM, CDR2 ANQGSEA. The CDR3 length is 17 residues. With 0 bases removed from V and 0 bases from J, the gap between germline ends came to 17 bases. This CDR3 reads CSVEDQAGQYPNYGYTF. The CDR3 nucleotides are TGCAGCGTTGAAGATCAGGCGGGGCAGTACCCTAACTATGGCTACACCTTC.

This clonotype was recorded many times. The chain joins TRBV18 to TRBJ1-1; D is unclear. Trimming removed 6 bases at V and 1 base at J, with 12 bases between. Looked up from germline, CDR1 is KGHSH and CDR2 is LQKENI. The CDR3 is made up of 14 amino acids. CDR3 in amino acids: CASSPIKRNTEAFF. In DNA, the CDR3 is TGTGCCAGCTCCCCGATAAAGCGGAACACTGAAGCTTTCTTT.

As DNA, the CDR3 is TGCGCCAGCAGCTTCATCGGGAACACTGAAGCTTTCTTT. As protein: CASSFIGNTEAFF. The chain is built from TRBV5-1 and TRBJ1-1; D unclear. Germline lookup yields CDR1 SGHRS and CDR2 YFSETQ. This CDR3 region has 13 residues. V lost 2 bases, J lost 1 base, and 6 bases lay in between. Complete variable domain (other parts from reference TRBV5-1 and TRBJ1-1): KAGVTQTPRYLIKTRGQQVTLSCSPISGHRSVSWYQQTPGQGLQFLFEYFSETQRNKGNFPGRFSGRQFSNSRSEMNVSTLELGDSALYLCASSFIGNTEAFFGQGTRLTVV.

About this clonotype: One end of the junction varies from germline; a read error may be responsible. V usage is TRBV6-1 and J usage is TRBJ2-3, with D tentatively TRBD1 (6 bases). This CDR3 contains 15 residues. Germline assignment: CDR1 MNHNS and CDR2 SASEGT. The CDR3 DNA reads TGTGCCAGCAGTGATGGACAGATCCACACAGATACCCAGTATTTT. This codes for CASSDGQIHTDTQYF.

V usage is TRBV7-3 and J usage is TRBJ1-1; D ambiguous. The CDR3 runs to 15 residues. V was trimmed by 4 bases and J by 3 bases, leaving 15 bases between them. CDR1 is SGHTA and CDR2 is FQGTGA in the germline V gene. The CDR3 is CASSSLAPPYTEAFF. The CDR3 nucleotides are TGTGCCAGCAGCTCCCTTGCCCCACCGTACACTGAAGCTTTCTTT.

The chain joins TRBV7-2 to TRBJ1-4, with no clear D. Germline V lookup: CDR1 SGHTA, CDR2 FQGNSA. The CDR3 covers 13 residues. The V and J ends lost 5 bases and 8 bases respectively, with 12 bases between them. The CDR3 reads CASSDYVKEKLFF. The CDR3 nucleotides read TGTGCCAGCAGCGACTATGTTAAGGAAAAACTGTTTTTT. Complete variable domain (other parts from reference TRBV7-2 and TRBJ1-4): GAGVSQSPSNKVTEKGKDVELRCDPISGHTALYWYRQSLGQGLEFLIYFQGNSAPDKSGLPSDRFSAERTGGSVSTLTIQRTQQEDSAVYLCASSDYVKEKLFFGSGTQLSVL.

The genes are TRBV20-1 and TRBJ1-4; tentatively, D is TRBD1 (6 bases). Germline CDR1 reads DFQATT; CDR2 reads SNEGSKA (reference sequence). The CDR3 extends over 18 amino acids. Trimming shortened V by 2 bases and J by 8 bases, and 27 bases separated the two germline ends. The CDR3 here is CSARLPGHIGGMGEKLFF. The CDR3 region has the DNA TGCAGTGCTAGACTTCCGGGACACATCGGGGGTATGGGGGAAAAACTGTTTTTT.

The V gene is TRBV7-2, the J gene TRBJ1-5, with D tentatively TRBD1 (5 bases). The germline V and J ends were trimmed by 5 bases and 0 bases, with 11 bases remaining between them. Germline-derived CDR1 and CDR2 are SGHTA and FQGNSA. This CDR3 is 15 amino acids long. The chain's CDR3 is CASSPGRHSNQPQHF. The CDR3 DNA reads TGTGCCAGCAGCCCGGGACGCCATAGCAATCAGCCCCAGCATTTT.

V is TRBV4-3 and J is TRBJ1-2; D is unclear. Per germline, CDR1 LGHNA and CDR2 YSLEER. The ends were cut back, 0 bases at V and 4 bases at J, with 15 bases in the middle. CDR3 length equals 16 residues. The DNA for the CDR3 is TGCGCCAGCAGCCAAGAAGGGAGCACAGCTGCCTATGGCTACACCTTC. Translation gives CASSQEGSTAAYGYTF.

This clonotype has a handful of counts. The CDR3 DNA follows: TGTGCCATCCCTCCCGGACAGGGACCGAACACTGAAGCTTTCTTT. Its protein product is CAIPPGQGPNTEAFF. The chain employs TRBV10-3 and TRBJ1-1; 8 bases are shared with TRBD1. The CDR3 totals 15 residues. With V trimmed by 8 bases and J by 1 base, 9 bases remained unmatched. Germline-derived CDR1 and CDR2 are ENHRY and SYGVKD.

This sequence joins TRBV4-3 and TRBJ2-7; D is perhaps TRBD1 (5 bases). Trimming took 1 base from V and 6 from J, leaving 16 bases between them. CDR3 length: 15 residues. Germline V gives CDR1 LGHNA, CDR2 YSLEER. The CDR3 coding sequence is TGCGCCAGCAGCCAAGGGGGCAGGGCCGCGATCGAGCAGTACTTC. Amino acid sequence: CASSQGGRAAIEQYF.

This clonotype showed up many times. J is TRBJ2-7 and V is TRBV13; a possible D gene is TRBD2 (6 bases). Germline assignment: CDR1 PRHDT and CDR2 FYEKMQ (reference sequence). V lost 2 bases, J lost 1 base, and 9 bases lay in between. The CDR3 is 14 residues long. Written as DNA, the CDR3 is TGTGCCAGCAGCTTACCTGGGGGGTCCTACGAGCAGTACTTC. This sequence encodes CASSLPGGSYEQYF.